Presented here are 28 T cell receptor beta chains from one specimen sequenced in a study of T cell responses to AZD1222 COVID-19 vaccine. Here immunoSEQ multiplex PCR was the method, and the copy in TCRdb shows in-frame clones only, minus some. The table lists 90,000 to 140,000 clones, roughly nine tenths of them singletons. The sequencing here drew on peripheral blood, taken 28 days after the second AZD1222 dose. The receptors were sampled from an adult who received the AZD1222 COVID-19 vaccine.

The chain combines TRBV19 with TRBJ2-1, with 9 positions matching TRBD2. The V gene's germline CDR1 is LNHDA and CDR2 SQIVND (reference sequence). This CDR3 region has 14 residues. Losses at the gene ends were 6 bases for V and 7 bases for J; bases not matched to a gene: 7. The chain's CDR3 is CASREAGGRNEQFF. CDR3 DNA sequence: TGTGCCAGTAGGGAAGCGGGAGGAAGAAATGAGCAGTTCTTC. Full variable domain (rest looked up from reference TRBV19 and TRBJ2-1): DGGITQSPKYLFRKEGQNVTLSCEQNLNHDAMYWYRQDPGQGLRLIYYSQIVNDFQKGDIAEGYSVSREKKESFPLTVTSAQKNPTAFYLCASREAGGRNEQFFGPGTRLTVL.

The genes are TRBV28 and TRBJ2-4; D remains ambiguous. CDR1 and CDR2 (germline): MDHEN, SYDVKM. CDR3 size: 14 residues. Between the trimmed V and J ends, which lost 5 bases and 4 bases, there was a span of 12 bases. The CDR3 nucleotides are TGTGCCAGCAGTCCGCCTGGCGTAAAAAACATTCAGTACTTC. It codes for CASSPPGVKNIQYF.

The rearrangement links TRBV28 to TRBJ1-2, with no clear D. The CDR3 is 14 amino acids. Trimming pared 0 bases from V and 2 bases from J, leaving 7 bases between. Germline V gene lookup returns CDR1 MDHEN and CDR2 SYDVKM. CDR3 nucleotide sequence: TGTGCCAGCAGTTTATGGGCAGGAAACTATGGCTACACCTTC. It translates to CASSLWAGNYGYTF.

The J gene is TRBJ1-6, the V gene TRBV28; D possibly corresponds to TRBD1 (6 bases). The germline CDR1 and CDR2 sequences are MDHEN and SYDVKM. V was pared by 5 bases and J by 13 bases, with 18 bases between. The CDR3 has 14 residues. In nucleotides, the CDR3 is TGTGCCAGCAGTGTGGGGGCAGGGCCTATTCCCCTCCACTTT. Translating it yields CASSVGAGPIPLHF.

The V gene is TRBV6-5, the J gene TRBJ1-2; no clear D gene. This CDR3 region has 14 residues. CDR1 MNHEY and CDR2 SVGAGI come from the germline V gene. V lost 0 bases, J lost 8 bases, and 13 bases lay in between. CDR3 amino acids: CASSYSTASMGYTF. The CDR3 region has the DNA TGTGCCAGCAGTTACTCGACGGCCTCGATGGGCTACACCTTC.

This clone came up once. This sequence joins TRBV6-5 and TRBJ2-7; D remains ambiguous. Germline CDR1 is MNHEY and CDR2 is SVGAGI. There are 13 residues in the CDR3. Between the trimmed V and J ends, which lost 6 bases and 3 bases, there was a span of 12 bases. This CDR3 reads CASRWATNYEQYF. Here the CDR3 DNA reads TGTGCCAGCAGATGGGCCACAAACTACGAGCAGTACTTC.

The CDR3 loop reads CASSETPDRTYEQYF. CDR3 coding DNA: TGTGCCAGCAGTGAAACCCCAGACAGGACCTACGAGCAGTACTTC. The V call is TRBV6-1, the J call TRBJ2-7; D is perhaps TRBD1 (6 bases). Trimming cost V 2 bases and J 2 bases, with 13 bases left between them. The CDR3 contains 15 residues. CDR1 and CDR2 from the germline V gene are MNHNS and SASEGT.

This chain joins TRBV3-1 (or the pseudogene TRBV3-2) and TRBJ2-7; no clear D gene. This CDR3 comprises 13 residues. Germline CDR1 reads LGHDT; CDR2 reads YNNKEL (reference sequence). V was pared by 0 bases and J by 4 bases, with 7 bases between. The CDR3 protein is CASSQDAEYEQYF. In nucleotides, the CDR3 is TGTGCCAGCAGCCAAGATGCGGAGTACGAGCAGTACTTC.

V usage is TRBV6-5 and J usage is TRBJ1-5, with a weak D call TRBD1 (6 bases). The CDR3 consists of 15 residues. Deletions cut 6 bases from V and 0 bases from J, with 12 bases between. Germline V CDR1 and CDR2: MNHEY, SVGAGI. The CDR3 protein is CASSQQGFSNQPQHF. Here the CDR3 DNA reads TGTGCCAGCAGCCAACAGGGATTTAGCAATCAGCCCCAGCATTTT.

The rearrangement links TRBV27 to TRBJ2-1; 8 bases line up with TRBD2. The CDR3 is 15 amino acids. J gave up 6 bases and V 4 bases, and 8 bases lay outside the gene matches. CDR1 is MNHEY, CDR2 SMNVEV, per germline (reference sequence). The CDR3 is CASSWTGGWPNEQFF. The CDR3 DNA is TGTGCCAGCAGTTGGACGGGGGGGTGGCCCAATGAGCAGTTCTTC.

This sequence joins TRBV19 and TRBJ1-5; a possible D gene is TRBD1 (5 bases). CDR3 size: 15 residues. V gave up 2 bases and J gave up 0 bases, with 8 bases separating them. Germline CDR1 is LNHDA and CDR2 is SQIVND (reference sequence). CDR3 in DNA: TGTGCCAGTAGTATACAGGGAGGTAGCAATCAGCCCCAGCATTTT. Its protein is CASSIQGGSNQPQHF.

This sequence joins TRBV28 and TRBJ2-1; 8 bases fit TRBD2. From germline, CDR1 is MDHEN and CDR2 SYDVKM. The CDR3 has 17 amino acids. J lost 2 bases, V lost 10 bases, and 16 bases had no gene match. The CDR3 sequence is CATVPGRALFPYNEQFF. The CDR3 nucleotides are TGTGCCACCGTACCCGGGAGGGCCCTATTCCCCTACAATGAGCAGTTCTTC.

This chain uses TRBV5-1 with TRBJ2-1; TRBD1 matches 8 bases. Trimming at V came to 4 bases and at J to 6 bases, leaving 6 bases not matched to a gene. Germline CDR1 reads SGHRS; CDR2 reads YFSETQ. The CDR3 spans 14 residues. For the CDR3, the DNA is TGCGCCAGCAGCGGTTCAGGGGGCTCCAATGAGCAGTTCTTC. Translation: CASSGSGGSNEQFF.

V gene TRBV4-3 combines with J gene TRBJ1-1, with a weak D call TRBD1 (5 bases). In germline, CDR1 is LGHNA, CDR2 YSLEER. Between the trimmed V and J ends, which lost 6 bases and 10 bases, there was a span of 21 bases. CDR3 size: 14 residues. The CDR3 coding sequence is TGCGCCAGCAGGGCGATTAGCGGTCAGGGAGGAGCTTTCTTT. Its translation is CASRAISGQGGAFF.

The chain recombines TRBV5-4 with TRBJ2-3, with 8 nucleotides matching TRBD2. Germline-derived CDR1 and CDR2 are SGHNT and YYREEE (reference sequence). The CDR3 sequence is 15 residues long. Trimming took 2 bases from V and 3 from J; bases not matched to a gene: 5. The DNA of the CDR3 is TGTGCCAGCAGCTTACCCGGGAGGGCAACAGATACGCAGTATTTT. This sequence encodes CASSLPGRATDTQYF.

The rearrangement links TRBV10-3 to TRBJ1-1, with D possibly matching TRBD1 (6 bases). The germline V gene has CDR1 ENHRY and CDR2 SYGVKD. The CDR3 sequence is 14 residues long. The V end lost 5 bases, the J end lost 8 bases, and 18 bases lay between the germline ends. CDR3 residues: CAISFAGGMSEAFF. Here the CDR3 DNA reads TGTGCCATCAGTTTCGCCGGGGGCATGAGCGAAGCTTTCTTT.

V gene TRBV28 combines with J gene TRBJ1-2; no reliable D call. Germline CDR1 MDHEN, CDR2 SYDVKM. The CDR3 runs 15 residues. The V and J ends lost 3 bases and 8 bases respectively, with 19 bases between them. CDR3 residues: CASSLSRFGVRGYTF. The CDR3 DNA reads as TGTGCCAGCAGTTTGTCCAGGTTCGGGGTGCGGGGCTACACCTTC.

The chain couples TRBV6-5 to TRBJ1-1; the D is unclear. The length of the CDR3 is 13 residues. Germline CDR1 and CDR2: MNHEY and SVGAGI. V was shortened by 2 bases and J by 4 bases, with 8 bases between the two germline ends. In DNA form, the CDR3 reads TGTGCCAGCAGTTACCGAGGGTCCACTGAAGCTTTCTTT. Residues: CASSYRGSTEAFF.

The V and J genes are TRBV11-2 and TRBJ2-3; D uncertain. The CDR3 sequence is 14 residues long. V was pared by 2 bases and J by 3 bases, with 9 bases between. Germline CDR1 is SGHAT and CDR2 is FQNNGV. The CDR3 DNA reads TGTGCCAGCAGCTTACAACAGCTAACAGATACGCAGTATTTT. Residues: CASSLQQLTDTQYF.

Concerning this clone: Other DNA sequences in this sample translate to the same CDR3. V gene TRBV18 combines with J gene TRBJ2-5; D gene unclear. Germline V gene sequence: CDR1 KGHSH, CDR2 LQKENI. The CDR3 sequence is 13 residues long. V dropped 1 base and J dropped 2 bases, with 5 bases sitting between them. The CDR3 DNA reads TGTGCCAGCTCACCACGTCAGCAAGAGACCCAGTACTTC. This gives the protein CASSPRQQETQYF.

This clone was observed once. This chain links TRBV5-1 with TRBJ2-5; 9 bases map to TRBD2. The CDR3 loop spans 13 amino acids. J was trimmed by 2 bases and V by 7 bases; bases with no gene match: 3. Germline lookup yields CDR1 SGHRS and CDR2 YFSETQ. The CDR3 bases are TGCGCCAGCGGCGCGGGGGGGCAAGAGACCCAGTACTTC. Protein sequence: CASGAGGQETQYF.

V is TRBV5-6 and J is TRBJ1-5; no clear D gene. This CDR3 region has 13 residues. Germline values: CDR1 SGHDT, CDR2 YYEEEE. The germline V and J ends were trimmed by 4 bases and 3 bases, with 8 bases remaining between them. For the CDR3, the DNA is TGTGCCAGCAGCCTTGGATACAATCAGCCCCAGCATTTT. Its protein product is CASSLGYNQPQHF.

V is TRBV12-3 or TRBV12-4 and J is TRBJ1-2; D ambiguous. V was pared by 6 bases and J by 7 bases, with 15 bases between. The CDR3 has 13 residues. The CDR3 protein is CASSPSGRTGYTF. Here the CDR3 DNA reads TGTGCCAGCAGCCCCAGTGGGAGAACTGGCTACACCTTC.

V and J are TRBV5-1 and TRBJ2-7; 9 bases line up with TRBD2. The CDR3 contains 17 residues. V dropped 5 bases and J dropped 7; count of bases not matched to a gene: 19. Per the germline V gene, CDR1 is SGHRS and CDR2 is YFSETQ. Written as DNA, the CDR3 is TGCGCCAGCAGTTCCCGCGTGCGGGAGGGTAAAATCGTAGAGCAGTACTTC. Its translation: CASSSRVREGKIVEQYF.

The chain is built from TRBV9 and TRBJ1-5, with 11 bases identical to TRBD1. CDR3 length equals 15 residues. The V segment lost 4 bases and the J segment 4 bases; nucleotides outside the gene matches: 4. CDR1 and CDR2 (germline): SGDLS, YYNGEE. The chain's CDR3 is CASSLGQGANQPQHF. The DNA for the CDR3 is TGTGCCAGCAGCCTTGGACAGGGGGCTAATCAGCCCCAGCATTTT.

The chain combines TRBV6-5 with TRBJ2-3, with D uncertain. V lost 9 bases, J lost 0 bases, and 13 bases lay in between. The CDR3 consists of 14 residues. The germline V gene has CDR1 MNHEY and CDR2 SVGAGI. CDR3 in amino acids: CASWTASSTDTQYF. The CDR3 DNA follows: TGTGCCAGTTGGACCGCGTCAAGCACAGATACGCAGTATTTT.

The chain carries TRBV25-1 and TRBJ1-6; D unresolved. This CDR3 contains 12 residues. Germline lookup yields CDR1 MGHDK and CDR2 SYGVNS. V lost 6 bases and J lost 7, with 7 bases in between. CDR3 region: CASRHSNSPLHF. The DNA of the CDR3 is TGTGCCAGCAGACACAGCAATTCACCCCTCCACTTT.

This clone was observed once. The chain links TRBV4-3 to TRBJ2-5; TRBD1 is a possible D gene (5 bases). The CDR3 is 17 amino acids. CDR1 and CDR2 (germline): LGHNA, YSLEER. With 1 base removed from V and 1 base from J, the gap between germline ends came to 16 bases. CDR3 DNA sequence: TGCGCCAGCAGCCAAGCGGTAGGCAGGGAATTCCAAGAGACCCAGTACTTC. It yields the protein CASSQAVGREFQETQYF.